The next 5 T cell receptor beta chains were all read from a single sample in a study of cytotoxic CD8 clonotypes in ibrutinib-treated CLL. Data came from immunoSEQ multiplex PCR; TCRdb stores just in-frame clones and leaves some out. The repertoire holds 95,000 to 100,000 clones, with about 72% as singletons. The sample was PBMCs, taken after 12 months of ibrutinib treatment. Receptors were obtained from a human donor with chronic lymphocytic leukemia.

The CDR3 DNA sequence: TGTGCCAGCAGTCCGATCGAAGGGACAGGCCGCGATGGCTACACCTTC. The encoded protein is CASSPIEGTGRDGYTF. The gene calls are TRBV28 and TRBJ1-2; 8 positions match TRBD1. This CDR3 comprises 16 residues. Germline V gives CDR1 MDHEN, CDR2 SYDVKM. The junction had 14 bases not matched to a gene; V was cut back by 5 bases and J by 6 bases.

The V gene is TRBV18, the J gene TRBJ1-3, with D tentatively TRBD1 (6 bases). The CDR3 is made up of 17 amino acids. V shed 3 bases and J shed 0 bases, with 15 bases lying between them. Germline V gene sequence: CDR1 KGHSH, CDR2 LQKENI. CDR3 sequence reads: CASSPNTGQHSGNTIYF. The CDR3 DNA reads as TGTGCCAGCTCACCGAATACAGGACAGCACTCTGGAAACACCATATATTTT. Combining the CDR3 with reference TRBV18 and TRBJ1-3 gives the whole variable domain NAGVMQNPRHLVRRRGQEARLRCSPMKGHSHVYWYRQLPEEGLKFMVYLQKENIIDESGMPKERFSAEFPKEGPSILRIQQVVRGDSAAYFCASSPNTGQHSGNTIYFGEGSWLTVV.

The genes are TRBV30 and TRBJ1-1, with D hard to call. The CDR3 totals 13 residues. The germline V gene encodes CDR1 GTSNPN and CDR2 SVGIG (reference sequence). V shed 1 base and J shed 0 bases, with 6 bases lying between them. The CDR3 loop reads CAWSESLNTEAFF. DNA for the CDR3: TGTGCCTGGAGTGAGTCGCTGAACACTGAAGCTTTCTTT.

This clone was counted once. The chain recombines TRBV18 with TRBJ2-4; D possibly corresponds to TRBD1 (6 bases). The CDR3 sequence is 15 residues long. V was cut by 0 bases and J by 3 bases, with 9 bases left in between. Per the germline V gene, CDR1 is KGHSH and CDR2 is LQKENI. The CDR3 protein is CASSPPVRGKNIQYF. For the CDR3, the DNA is TGTGCCAGCTCACCACCGGTCAGGGGCAAAAACATTCAGTACTTC.

This clone was counted between two and nine times. The chain carries TRBV11-3 and TRBJ1-3; 8 bases fit TRBD1. V was pared by 3 bases and J by 0 bases, with 4 bases of the junction left unmatched. The germline V gene has CDR1 SGHNT and CDR2 YENEEA. The CDR3 is made up of 16 amino acids. In nucleotides, the CDR3 is TGTGCCAGCAGCTTCGGGACAGGAGACTCTGGAAACACCATATATTTT. This encodes CASSFGTGDSGNTIYF.